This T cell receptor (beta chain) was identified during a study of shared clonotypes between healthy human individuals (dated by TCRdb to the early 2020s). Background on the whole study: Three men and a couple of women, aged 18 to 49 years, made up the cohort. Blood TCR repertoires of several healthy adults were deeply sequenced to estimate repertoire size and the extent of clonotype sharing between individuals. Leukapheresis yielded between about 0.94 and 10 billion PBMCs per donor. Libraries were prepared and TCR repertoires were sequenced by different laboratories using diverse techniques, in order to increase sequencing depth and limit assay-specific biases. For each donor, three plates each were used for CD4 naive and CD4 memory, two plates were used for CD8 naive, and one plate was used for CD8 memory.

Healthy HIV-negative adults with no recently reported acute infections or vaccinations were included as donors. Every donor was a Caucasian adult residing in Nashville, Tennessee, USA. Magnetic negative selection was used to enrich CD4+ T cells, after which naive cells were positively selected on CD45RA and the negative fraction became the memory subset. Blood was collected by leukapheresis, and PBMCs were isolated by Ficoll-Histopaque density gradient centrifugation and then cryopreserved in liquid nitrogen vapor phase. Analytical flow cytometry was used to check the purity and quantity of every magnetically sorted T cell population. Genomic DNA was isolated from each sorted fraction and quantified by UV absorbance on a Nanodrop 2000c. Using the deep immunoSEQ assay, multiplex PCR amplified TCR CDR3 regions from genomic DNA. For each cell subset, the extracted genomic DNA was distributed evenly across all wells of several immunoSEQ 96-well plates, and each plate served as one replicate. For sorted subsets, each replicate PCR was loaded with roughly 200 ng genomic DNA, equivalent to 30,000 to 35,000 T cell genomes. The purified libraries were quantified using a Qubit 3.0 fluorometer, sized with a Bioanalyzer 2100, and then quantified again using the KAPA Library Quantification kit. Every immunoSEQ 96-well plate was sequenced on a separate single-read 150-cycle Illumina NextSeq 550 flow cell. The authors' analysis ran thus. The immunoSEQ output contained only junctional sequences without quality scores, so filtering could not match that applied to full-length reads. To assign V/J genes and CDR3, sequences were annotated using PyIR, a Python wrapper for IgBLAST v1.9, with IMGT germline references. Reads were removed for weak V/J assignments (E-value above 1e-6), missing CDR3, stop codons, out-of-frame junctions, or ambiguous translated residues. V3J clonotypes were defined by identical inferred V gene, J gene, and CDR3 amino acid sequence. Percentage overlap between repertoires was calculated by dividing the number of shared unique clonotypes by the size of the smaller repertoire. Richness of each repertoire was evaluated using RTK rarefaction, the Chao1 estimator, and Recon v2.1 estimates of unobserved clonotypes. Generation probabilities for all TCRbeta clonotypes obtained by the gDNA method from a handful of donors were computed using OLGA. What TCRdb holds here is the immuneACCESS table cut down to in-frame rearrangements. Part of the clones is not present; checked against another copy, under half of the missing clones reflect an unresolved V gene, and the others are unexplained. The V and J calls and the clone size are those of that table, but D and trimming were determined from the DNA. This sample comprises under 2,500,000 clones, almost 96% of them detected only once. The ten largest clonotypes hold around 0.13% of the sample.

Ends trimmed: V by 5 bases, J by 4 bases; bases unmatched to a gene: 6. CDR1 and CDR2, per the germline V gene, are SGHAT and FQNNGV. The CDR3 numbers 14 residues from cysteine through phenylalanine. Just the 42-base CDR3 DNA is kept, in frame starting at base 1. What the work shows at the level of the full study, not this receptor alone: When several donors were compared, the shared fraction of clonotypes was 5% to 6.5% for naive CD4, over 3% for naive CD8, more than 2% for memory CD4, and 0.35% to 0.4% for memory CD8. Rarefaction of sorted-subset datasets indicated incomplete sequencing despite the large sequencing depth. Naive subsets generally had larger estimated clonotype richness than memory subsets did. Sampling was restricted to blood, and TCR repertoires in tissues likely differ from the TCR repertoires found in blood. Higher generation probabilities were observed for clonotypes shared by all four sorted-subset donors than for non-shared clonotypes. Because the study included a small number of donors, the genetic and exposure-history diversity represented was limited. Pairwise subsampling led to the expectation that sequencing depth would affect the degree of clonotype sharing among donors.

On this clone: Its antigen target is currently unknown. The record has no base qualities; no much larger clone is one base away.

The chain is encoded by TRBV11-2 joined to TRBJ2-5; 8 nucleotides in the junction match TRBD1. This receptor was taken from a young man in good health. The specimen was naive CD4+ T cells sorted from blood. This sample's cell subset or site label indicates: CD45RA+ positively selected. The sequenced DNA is TGTGCCAGCAGCCCTCGACAGGGGCTAGAGACCCAGTACTTC. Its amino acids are CASSPRQGLETQYF.